The 21 T cell receptor beta chains below all came from one sample that was sequenced in a study of cytomegalovirus exposure and HLA in healthy donors. PCR used 60 Vbeta primers and 13 Jbeta primers. Assay used: immunoSEQ multiplex PCR; TCRdb lists only in-frame clones, some missing. Of tens of thousands of clones listed, roughly four fifths are singletons. Sequenced: PBMCs. Receptors were obtained from a man younger than 35 in good health and CMV-seronegative.

This sequence joins TRBV30 and TRBJ1-5; TRBD1 is a possible D gene (5 bases). This CDR3 is 18 amino acids long. Germline-derived CDR1 and CDR2 are GTSNPN and SVGIG (reference sequence). The V end was cut by 0 bases, the J end by 2 bases, with 20 bases between. As DNA, the CDR3 is TGTGCCTGGAGTGTAAGGAAAGCAGGGATCTTTCGCAATCAGCCCCAGCATTTT. Its protein product is CAWSVRKAGIFRNQPQHF.

The chain has TRBV28 and TRBJ1-1; TRBD1 matches 7 bases. This CDR3 comprises 15 residues. V lost 3 bases to trimming and J lost 4 bases; unmatched junction nucleotides: 8. Germline V gives CDR1 MDHEN, CDR2 SYDVKM. The CDR3 spells CASSFRTGRSTEAFF. The CDR3 DNA follows: TGTGCCAGCAGTTTCCGGACAGGCCGGAGCACTGAAGCTTTCTTT.

This rearrangement joins TRBV18 to TRBJ2-2; D might be TRBD1 (6 bases). Deletions cut 3 bases from V and 5 bases from J, with 7 bases between. The germline V gene has CDR1 KGHSH and CDR2 LQKENI. There are 13 residues in the CDR3. This chain's CDR3 is CASSPQGTGELFF. The CDR3 nucleotides are TGTGCCAGCTCACCCCAGGGGACCGGGGAGCTGTTTTTT.

In the case of this clone: An end of the junction differs from the germline gene, which may be a read error. The V and J genes are TRBV7-9 and TRBJ1-5; D not resolved. Germline CDR1 SEHNR, CDR2 FQNEAQ (reference sequence). The CDR3 length is 12 residues. The CDR3 region is CSSSSGGQPQHF. In DNA form, the CDR3 reads TGTTCCAGCAGCTCAGGAGGACAGCCCCAGCATTTT.

V gene TRBV28 combines with J gene TRBJ2-4, with TRBD1 identical over 8 bases. The length of the CDR3 is 15 residues. Germline V gives CDR1 MDHEN, CDR2 SYDVKM. Trimming took 5 bases from V and 6 from J; bases not matched to a gene: 9. The DNA of the CDR3 is TGTGCCAGCAGTACGACAGGGGTCGATTCAAACATTCAGTACTTC. Its protein is CASSTTGVDSNIQYF.

This chain links TRBV27 with TRBJ2-7, with D tentatively TRBD2 (5 bases). The V gene lost 3 bases and the J gene lost 0 bases, with 12 bases spanning the gap. Per the germline V gene, CDR1 is MNHEY and CDR2 is SMNVEV (reference sequence). The length of the CDR3 is 15 residues. CDR3 in DNA: TGTGCCAGCAGTTTCGAAGCGGATATCTCCTACGAGCAGTACTTC. Protein product: CASSFEADISYEQYF.

CDR3 loop: CAWRQGSLAKNIQYF. CDR3 DNA: TGTGCCTGGAGACAGGGGTCTCTAGCCAAAAACATTCAGTACTTC. This chain links TRBV30 with TRBJ2-4; 7 bases align to TRBD1. CDR1 is GTSNPN and CDR2 is SVGIG in the germline V gene (reference sequence). This CDR3 contains 15 residues. J gave up 0 bases and V 3 bases, and 5 bases lay outside the gene matches.

The J gene is TRBJ2-5, the V gene TRBV6-1; 12 nucleotides match TRBD1. V shed 6 bases, J shed 5 bases, and the junction held 7 bases outside the gene matches. Germline-derived CDR1 and CDR2 are MNHNS and SASEGT. The CDR3 consists of 15 residues. This chain's CDR3 is CASSGTGGLYETQYF. The CDR3 DNA reads TGTGCCAGCAGCGGGACAGGGGGCTTATATGAGACCCAGTACTTC.

J is TRBJ2-1 and V is TRBV7-9, with 13 positions matching TRBD2. The CDR3 consists of 16 residues. J was trimmed by 9 bases and V by 6 bases; bases with no gene match: 11. The germline CDR1 and CDR2 sequences are SEHNR and FQNEAQ (reference sequence). The CDR3 reads CASSDRGLAGMGEQFF. The CDR3, as DNA: TGTGCCAGCAGTGACCGGGGACTAGCGGGAATGGGTGAGCAGTTCTTC.

This clone came up a few times. The rearrangement joins TRBV4-3 to TRBJ1-1; TRBD1 might be the D (5 bases). Trimming removed 0 bases at V and 4 bases at J, with 18 bases between. This CDR3 region has 17 residues. Germline V CDR1 and CDR2: LGHNA, YSLEER. The CDR3 nucleotides are TGCGCCAGCAGCCAAGATAGACGCGGCAGGGTTCCCACTGAAGCTTTCTTT. Amino acids: CASSQDRRGRVPTEAFF.

The rearrangement uses TRBV7-2 and TRBJ2-7, with 8 bases that match TRBD1. The CDR3 is 14 residues long. The germline CDR1 and CDR2 sequences are SGHTA and FQGNSA. The ends lost 5 bases at V and 3 bases at J; junction bases unmatched: 6. The CDR3 protein is CASSQTGVRYEQYF. CDR3 sequence (DNA): TGTGCCAGCAGCCAGACAGGGGTCCGCTACGAGCAGTACTTC.

J is TRBJ1-2 and V is TRBV6-1; 7 bases fit TRBD1. Germline loops: CDR1 MNHNS, CDR2 SASEGT. V shed 9 bases, J shed 5 bases, and the junction held 9 bases outside the gene matches. This CDR3 has 13 residues. The CDR3 is CASSQGLGYGYTF. CDR3 DNA sequence: TGTGCCAGTTCACAGGGGTTGGGGTATGGCTACACCTTC.

The CDR3 spells CASSPTVGQGREQFF. For the CDR3, the DNA is TGTGCCAGCAGCCCCACGGTGGGGCAGGGCAGGGAGCAGTTCTTC. This chain connects TRBV7-9 to TRBJ2-1, with a possible D match to TRBD1 (5 bases). V was clipped by 5 bases and J by 10 bases, with 21 bases between them. The CDR3 is 15 amino acids. Germline CDR1 reads SEHNR; CDR2 reads FQNEAQ (reference sequence).

A few counts support this clone. The genes are TRBV2 and TRBJ1-1; D unclear. CDR3 length equals 10 residues. In germline, CDR1 is SNHLY, CDR2 FYNNEI. Trimming stripped 5 bases from V and 5 bases from J, with 3 bases between. The CDR3 sequence: CASSQTEAFF. DNA for the CDR3: TGTGCCAGCAGTCAAACTGAAGCTTTCTTT.

This clone has only one observation. The chain has TRBV19 and TRBJ1-3, with D possibly TRBD1 on 6 matching bases. Germline V lookup: CDR1 LNHDA, CDR2 SQIVND (reference sequence). Trimming shortened V by 6 bases and J by 2 bases, and 11 bases separated the two germline ends. This CDR3 has 14 amino acids. CDR3 amino acids: CASRARDTGNTIYF. The CDR3 DNA reads TGTGCCAGTAGGGCAAGGGACACTGGAAACACCATATATTTT.

The chain has TRBV25-1 and TRBJ1-5; no reliable D call. Looked up from germline, CDR1 is MGHDK and CDR2 is SYGVNS. The CDR3 is 13 residues long. CDR3: CASSGYSNQPQHF. In DNA, the CDR3 is TGTGCATCGAGCGGGTATAGCAATCAGCCCCAGCATTTT.

This chain connects TRBV7-3 to TRBJ2-1, with TRBD2 matching 8 bases. Losses at the gene ends were 7 bases for V and 7 bases for J; bases not matched to a gene: 9. The CDR3 runs to 14 residues. Germline assignment: CDR1 SGHTA and CDR2 FQGTGA. CDR3 sequence (DNA): TGTGCCAGCACCCATAGCGGGATCGGGAATGAGCAGTTCTTC. This sequence encodes CASTHSGIGNEQFF.

The chain links TRBV4-1 to TRBJ2-1; no reliable D call. CDR1 is MGHRA and CDR2 is YSYEKL in the germline V gene. This CDR3 spans 12 amino acids. V lost 1 base to trimming and J lost 7 bases, with 5 bases between them. CDR3 loop: CASSQGANEQFF. The DNA for the CDR3 is TGCGCCAGCAGCCAAGGAGCGAATGAGCAGTTCTTC.

The rearrangement joins TRBV7-8 to TRBJ2-3; a possible D gene is TRBD1 (6 bases). The CDR3 is 17 amino acids. The V and J ends lost 9 bases and 2 bases respectively, with 24 bases between them. Looked up from germline, CDR1 is SGHVS and CDR2 is FQNEAQ. The CDR3 nucleotides are TGTGCCAGTCAACCACCTAGGGGGAGTCCCCACACAGATACGCAGTATTTT. The encoded protein is CASQPPRGSPHTDTQYF.

The chain has TRBV18 and TRBJ1-1, with D hard to call. Trimming cost V 0 bases and J 1 base, with 9 bases left between them. This CDR3 contains 15 residues. From germline, CDR1 is KGHSH and CDR2 LQKENI. CDR3 nucleotides: TGTGCCAGCTCACCACCGTTGACTCAGAACACTGAAGCTTTCTTT. Protein product: CASSPPLTQNTEAFF.

The chain recombines TRBV5-6 with TRBJ1-5; a possible D gene is TRBD1 (5 bases). This CDR3 spans 15 amino acids. Trimming shortened V by 5 bases and J by 4 bases, and 16 bases separated the two germline ends. CDR1 and CDR2 from the germline V gene are SGHDT and YYEEEE. The CDR3 protein is CASRARGASNQPQHF. The CDR3 region has the DNA TGTGCCAGCAGGGCACGTGGGGCTTCGAATCAGCCCCAGCATTTT. Variable domain in full (rest from reference TRBV5-6 and TRBJ1-5): DAGVTQSPTHLIKTRGQQVTLRCSPKSGHDTVSWYQQALGQGPQFIFQYYEEEERQRGNFPDRFSGHQFPNYSSELNVNALLLGDSALYLCASRARGASNQPQHFGDGTRLSIL.